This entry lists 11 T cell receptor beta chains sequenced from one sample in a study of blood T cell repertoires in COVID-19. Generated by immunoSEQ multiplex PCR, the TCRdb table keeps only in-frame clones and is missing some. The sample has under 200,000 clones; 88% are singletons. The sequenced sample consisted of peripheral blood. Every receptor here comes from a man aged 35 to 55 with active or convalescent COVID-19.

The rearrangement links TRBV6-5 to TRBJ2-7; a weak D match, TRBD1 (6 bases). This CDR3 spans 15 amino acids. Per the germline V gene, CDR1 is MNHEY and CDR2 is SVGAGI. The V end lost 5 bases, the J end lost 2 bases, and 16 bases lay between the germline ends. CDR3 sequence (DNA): TGTGCCAGCAGTAAAAAACAGGGTCGGGCCTACGAGCAGTACTTC. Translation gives CASSKKQGRAYEQYF.

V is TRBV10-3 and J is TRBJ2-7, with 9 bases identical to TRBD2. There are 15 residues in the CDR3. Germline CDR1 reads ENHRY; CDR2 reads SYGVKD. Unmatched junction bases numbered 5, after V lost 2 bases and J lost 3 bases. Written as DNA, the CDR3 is TGTGCCATCAGTGAGCCGGGACTAGCTGACTACGAGCAGTACTTC. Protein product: CAISEPGLADYEQYF.

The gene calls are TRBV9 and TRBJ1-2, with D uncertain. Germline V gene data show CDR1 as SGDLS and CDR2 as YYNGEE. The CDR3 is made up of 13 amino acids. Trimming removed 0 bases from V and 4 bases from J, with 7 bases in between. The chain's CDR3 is CASSVVRSYGYTF. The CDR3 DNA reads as TGTGCCAGCAGCGTAGTTAGGAGCTATGGCTACACCTTC.

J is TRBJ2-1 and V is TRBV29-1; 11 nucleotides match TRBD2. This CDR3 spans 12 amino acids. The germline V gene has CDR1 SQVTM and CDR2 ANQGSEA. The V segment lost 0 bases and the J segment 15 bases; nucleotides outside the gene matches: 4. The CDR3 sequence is CSVEDSGRAPFF. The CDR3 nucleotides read TGCAGCGTTGAAGATAGCGGGAGGGCCCCGTTCTTC.

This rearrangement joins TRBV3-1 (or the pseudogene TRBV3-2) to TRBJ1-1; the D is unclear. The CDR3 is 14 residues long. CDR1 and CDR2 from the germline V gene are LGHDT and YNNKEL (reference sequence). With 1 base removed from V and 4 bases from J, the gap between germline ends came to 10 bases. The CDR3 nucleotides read TGTGCCAGCAGCCAAGCGGGTTCGCGCACTGAAGCTTTCTTT. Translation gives CASSQAGSRTEAFF.

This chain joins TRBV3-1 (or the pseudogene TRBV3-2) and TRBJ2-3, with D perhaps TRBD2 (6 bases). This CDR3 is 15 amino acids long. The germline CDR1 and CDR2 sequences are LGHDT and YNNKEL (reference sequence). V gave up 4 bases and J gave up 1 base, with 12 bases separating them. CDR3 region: CASSPAGRGTDTQYF. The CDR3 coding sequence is TGTGCCAGCAGCCCCGCGGGGCGAGGCACAGATACGCAGTATTTT.

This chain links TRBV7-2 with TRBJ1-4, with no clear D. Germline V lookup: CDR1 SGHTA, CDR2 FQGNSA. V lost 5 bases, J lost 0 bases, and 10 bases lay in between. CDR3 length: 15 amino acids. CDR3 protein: CASSARRTTNEKLFF. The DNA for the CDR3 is TGTGCCAGCAGCGCCCGGCGGACAACTAATGAAAAACTGTTTTTT.

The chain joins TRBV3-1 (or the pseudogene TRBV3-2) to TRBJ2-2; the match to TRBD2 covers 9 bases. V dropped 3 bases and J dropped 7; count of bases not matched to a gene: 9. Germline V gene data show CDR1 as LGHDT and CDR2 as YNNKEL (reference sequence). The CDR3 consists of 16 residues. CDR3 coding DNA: TGTGCCAGCAGCCATCGAAGGGGGACTAGCATCGGGGAGCTGTTTTTT. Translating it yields CASSHRRGTSIGELFF.

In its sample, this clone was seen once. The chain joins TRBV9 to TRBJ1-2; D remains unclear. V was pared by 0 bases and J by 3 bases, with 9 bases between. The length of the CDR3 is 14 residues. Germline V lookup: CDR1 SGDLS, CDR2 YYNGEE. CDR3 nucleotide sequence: TGTGCCAGCAGCGTAGATCCACTGTACTATGGCTACACCTTC. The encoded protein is CASSVDPLYYGYTF.

In DNA, the CDR3 is TGTGCCAGCAGTGATGGCAGGGTCGCCGAAAAACTGTTTTTT. Translation gives CASSDGRVAEKLFF. The V and J genes are TRBV2 and TRBJ1-4, with a tentative D call TRBD1 (5 bases). This CDR3 has 14 amino acids. V was shortened by 3 bases and J by 8 bases, with 13 bases between the two germline ends. Germline V gene data show CDR1 as SNHLY and CDR2 as FYNNEI.

CDR3 amino acids: CASSGGSGRLSYNEQFF. Written as DNA, the CDR3 is TGTGCCAGCAGCGGTGGTAGCGGGAGGCTGTCCTACAATGAGCAGTTCTTC. The chain combines TRBV9 with TRBJ2-1; 10 nucleotides line up with TRBD2. With V trimmed by 3 bases and J by 1 base, 7 bases remained unmatched. CDR3 length: 17 residues. CDR1 and CDR2 (germline): SGDLS, YYNGEE.